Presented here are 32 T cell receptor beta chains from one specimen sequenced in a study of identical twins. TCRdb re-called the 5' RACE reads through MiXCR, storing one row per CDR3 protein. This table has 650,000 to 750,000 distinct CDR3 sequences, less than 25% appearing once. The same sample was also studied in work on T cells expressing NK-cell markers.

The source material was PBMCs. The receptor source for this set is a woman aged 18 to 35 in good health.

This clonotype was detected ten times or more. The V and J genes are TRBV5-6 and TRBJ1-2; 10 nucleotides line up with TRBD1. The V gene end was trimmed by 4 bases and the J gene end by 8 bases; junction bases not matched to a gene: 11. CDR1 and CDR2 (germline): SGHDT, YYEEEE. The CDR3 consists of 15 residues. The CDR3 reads CASSATGTGVFGYTF. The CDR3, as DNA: TGTGCCAGCAGCGCAACCGGGACAGGGGTCTTCGGCTACACCTTC.

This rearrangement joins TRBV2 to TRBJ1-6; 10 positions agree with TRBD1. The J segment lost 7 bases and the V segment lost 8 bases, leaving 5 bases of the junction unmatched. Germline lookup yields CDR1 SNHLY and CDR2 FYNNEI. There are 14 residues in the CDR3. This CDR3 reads CASGWTGGNSPLHF. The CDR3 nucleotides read TGTGCCAGCGGATGGACAGGGGGGAATTCACCCCTCCACTTT.

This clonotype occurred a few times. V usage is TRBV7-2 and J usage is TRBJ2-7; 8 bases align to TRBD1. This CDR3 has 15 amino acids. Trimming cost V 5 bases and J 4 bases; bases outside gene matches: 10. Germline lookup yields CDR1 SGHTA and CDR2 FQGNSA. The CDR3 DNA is TGTGCCAGCAGCCGAGCCGCAGGGGGCATATACGAGCAGTACTTC. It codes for CASSRAAGGIYEQYF. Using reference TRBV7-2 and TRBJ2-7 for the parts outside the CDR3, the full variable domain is GAGVSQSPSNKVTEKGKDVELRCDPISGHTALYWYRQSLGQGLEFLIYFQGNSAPDKSGLPSDRFSAERTGGSVSTLTIQRTQQEDSAVYLCASSRAAGGIYEQYFGPGTRLTVT.

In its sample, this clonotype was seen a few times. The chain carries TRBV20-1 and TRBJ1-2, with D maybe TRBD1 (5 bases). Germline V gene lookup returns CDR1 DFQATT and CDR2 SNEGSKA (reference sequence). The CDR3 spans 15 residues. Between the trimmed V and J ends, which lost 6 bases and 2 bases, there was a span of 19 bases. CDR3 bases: TGCAGTGCGCTAGGGGCGGGGGGAGGAAACTATGGCTACACCTTC. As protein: CSALGAGGGNYGYTF.

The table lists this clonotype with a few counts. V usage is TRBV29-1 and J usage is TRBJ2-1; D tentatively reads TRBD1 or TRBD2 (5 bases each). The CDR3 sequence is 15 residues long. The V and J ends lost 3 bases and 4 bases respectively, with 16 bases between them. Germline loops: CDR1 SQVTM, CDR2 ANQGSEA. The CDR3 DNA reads TGCAGCGTTGAGGGGGTGGAAAAGCGGTACAATGAGCAGTTCTTC. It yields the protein CSVEGVEKRYNEQFF.

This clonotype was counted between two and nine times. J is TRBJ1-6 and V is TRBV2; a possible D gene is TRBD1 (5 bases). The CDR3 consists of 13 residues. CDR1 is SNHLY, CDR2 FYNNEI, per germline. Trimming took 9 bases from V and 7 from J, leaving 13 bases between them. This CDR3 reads CASRQTSNSPLHF. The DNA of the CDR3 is TGTGCCAGTAGACAGACCAGCAATTCACCCCTCCACTTT.

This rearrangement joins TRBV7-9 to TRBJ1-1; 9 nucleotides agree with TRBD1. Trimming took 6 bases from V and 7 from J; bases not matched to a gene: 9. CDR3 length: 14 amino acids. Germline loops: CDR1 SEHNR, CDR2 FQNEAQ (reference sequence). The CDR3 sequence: CASRGTGQSVEAFF. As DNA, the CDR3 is TGTGCCAGCAGGGGGACAGGGCAATCCGTTGAAGCTTTCTTT. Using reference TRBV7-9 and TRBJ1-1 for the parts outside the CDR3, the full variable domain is DTGVSQNPRHKITKRGQNVTFRCDPISEHNRLYWYRQTLGQGPEFLTYFQNEAQLEKSRLLSDRFSAERPKGSFSTLEIQRTEQGDSAMYLCASRGTGQSVEAFFGQGTRLTVV.

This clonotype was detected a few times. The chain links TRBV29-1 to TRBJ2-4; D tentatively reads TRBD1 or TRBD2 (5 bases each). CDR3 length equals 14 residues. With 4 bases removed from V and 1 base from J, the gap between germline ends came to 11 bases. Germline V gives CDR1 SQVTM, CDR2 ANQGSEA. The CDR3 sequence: CSVAGGVAKNIQYF. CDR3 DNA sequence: TGCAGCGTTGCTGGGGGAGTCGCCAAAAACATTCAGTACTTC.

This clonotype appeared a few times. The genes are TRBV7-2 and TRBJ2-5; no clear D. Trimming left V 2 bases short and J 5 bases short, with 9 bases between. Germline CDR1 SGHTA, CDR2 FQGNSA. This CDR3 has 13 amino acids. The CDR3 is CASSLNDRETQYF. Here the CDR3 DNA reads TGTGCCAGCAGCTTAAATGATAGGGAGACCCAGTACTTC.

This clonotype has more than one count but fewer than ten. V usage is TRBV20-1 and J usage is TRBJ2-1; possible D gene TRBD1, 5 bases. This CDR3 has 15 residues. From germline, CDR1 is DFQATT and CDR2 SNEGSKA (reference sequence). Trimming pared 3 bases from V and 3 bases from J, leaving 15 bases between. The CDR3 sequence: CSASSVRVYYNEQFF. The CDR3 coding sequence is TGCAGTGCTAGTTCCGTCAGGGTTTACTACAATGAGCAGTTCTTC.

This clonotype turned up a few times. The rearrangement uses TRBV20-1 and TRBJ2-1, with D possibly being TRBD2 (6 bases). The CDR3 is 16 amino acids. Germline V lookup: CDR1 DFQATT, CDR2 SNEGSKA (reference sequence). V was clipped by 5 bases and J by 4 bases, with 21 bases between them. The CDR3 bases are TGCAGTGCTGCCTCTAGCGAGCAGGACTTTTACAATGAGCAGTTCTTC. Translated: CSAASSEQDFYNEQFF.

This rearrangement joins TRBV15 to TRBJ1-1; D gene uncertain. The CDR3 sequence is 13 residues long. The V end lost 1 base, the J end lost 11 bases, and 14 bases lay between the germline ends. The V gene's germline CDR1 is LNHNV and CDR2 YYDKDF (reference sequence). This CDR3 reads CATSRVANPGAFF. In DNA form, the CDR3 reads TGTGCCACCAGCAGAGTTGCCAATCCGGGGGCTTTCTTT.

CDR3 nucleotide sequence: TGTGCCACCAGCTTCCGAATTGACACGGGCTACGAGCAGTACTTC. It yields the protein CATSFRIDTGYEQYF. This chain joins TRBV15 and TRBJ2-7; D remains unclear. This CDR3 contains 15 residues. V gave up 5 bases and J gave up 3 bases, with 17 bases separating them. In germline, CDR1 is LNHNV, CDR2 YYDKDF (reference sequence).

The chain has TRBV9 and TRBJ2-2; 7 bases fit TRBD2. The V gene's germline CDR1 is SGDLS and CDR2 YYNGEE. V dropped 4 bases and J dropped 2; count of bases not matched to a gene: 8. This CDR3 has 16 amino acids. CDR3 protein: CASSPFGGGNTGELFF. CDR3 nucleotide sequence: TGTGCCAGCAGCCCTTTTGGGGGGGGTAACACCGGGGAGCTGTTTTTT.

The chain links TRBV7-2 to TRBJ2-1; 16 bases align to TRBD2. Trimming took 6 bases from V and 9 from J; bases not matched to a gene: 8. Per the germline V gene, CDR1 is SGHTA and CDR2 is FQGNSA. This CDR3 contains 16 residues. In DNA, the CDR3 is TGTGCCAGCAGAAAACCCGGGACTAGCGGGGGGGGTGAGCAGTTCTTC. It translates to CASRKPGTSGGGEQFF.

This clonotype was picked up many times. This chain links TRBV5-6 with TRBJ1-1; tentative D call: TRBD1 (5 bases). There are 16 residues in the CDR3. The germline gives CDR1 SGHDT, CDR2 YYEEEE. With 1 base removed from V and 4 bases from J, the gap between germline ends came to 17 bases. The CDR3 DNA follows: TGTGCCAGCAGCTTGTGGACCAGGGTGGAAGGCACTGAAGCTTTCTTT. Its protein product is CASSLWTRVEGTEAFF.

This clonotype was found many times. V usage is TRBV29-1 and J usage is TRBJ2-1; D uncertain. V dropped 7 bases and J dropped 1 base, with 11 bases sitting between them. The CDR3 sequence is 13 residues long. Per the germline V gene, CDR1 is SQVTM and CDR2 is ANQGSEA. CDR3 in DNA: TGCAGCGGCCATCCGCTATCCTACAATGAGCAGTTCTTC. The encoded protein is CSGHPLSYNEQFF.

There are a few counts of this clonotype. The CDR3 is CASSLAPETTGELFF. CDR3 bases: TGCGCCAGCAGCTTGGCGCCAGAAACAACCGGGGAGCTGTTTTTT. The genes are TRBV5-1 and TRBJ2-2; D not certain. This CDR3 comprises 15 residues. Looked up from germline, CDR1 is SGHRS and CDR2 is YFSETQ. V was cut by 0 bases and J by 5 bases, with 11 bases left in between.

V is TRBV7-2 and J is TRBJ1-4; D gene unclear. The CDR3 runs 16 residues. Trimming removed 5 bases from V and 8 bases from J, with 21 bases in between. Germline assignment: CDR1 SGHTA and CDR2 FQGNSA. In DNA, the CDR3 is TGTGCCAGCAGCCCCAACCTGGGCAGAGATTCGGAAAAACTGTTTTTT. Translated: CASSPNLGRDSEKLFF.

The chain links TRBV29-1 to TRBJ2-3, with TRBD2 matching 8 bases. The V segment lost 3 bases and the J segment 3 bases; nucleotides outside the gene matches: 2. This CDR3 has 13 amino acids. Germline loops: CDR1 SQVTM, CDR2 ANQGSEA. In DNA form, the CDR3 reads TGCAGCGTTGAGGCTAGCGGGACAGATACGCAGTATTTT. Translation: CSVEASGTDTQYF.

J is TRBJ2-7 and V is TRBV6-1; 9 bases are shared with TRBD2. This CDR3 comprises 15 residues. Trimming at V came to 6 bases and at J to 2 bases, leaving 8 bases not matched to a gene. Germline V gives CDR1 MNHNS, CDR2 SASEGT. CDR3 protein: CASRAAGTSPYEQYF. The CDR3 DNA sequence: TGTGCCAGCAGGGCTGCCGGGACTAGCCCCTACGAGCAGTACTTC.

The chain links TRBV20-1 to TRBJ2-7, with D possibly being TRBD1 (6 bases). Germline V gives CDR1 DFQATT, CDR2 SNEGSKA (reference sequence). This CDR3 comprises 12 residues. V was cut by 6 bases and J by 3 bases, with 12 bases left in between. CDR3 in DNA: TGCAGTGCAACCGGGACACTCTACGAGCAGTACTTC. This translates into CSATGTLYEQYF.

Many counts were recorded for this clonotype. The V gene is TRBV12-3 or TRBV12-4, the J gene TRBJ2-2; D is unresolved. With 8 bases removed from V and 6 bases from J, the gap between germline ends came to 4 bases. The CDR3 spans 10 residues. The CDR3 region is CASGPGELFF. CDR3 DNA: TGTGCCAGCGGCCCCGGGGAGCTGTTTTTT.

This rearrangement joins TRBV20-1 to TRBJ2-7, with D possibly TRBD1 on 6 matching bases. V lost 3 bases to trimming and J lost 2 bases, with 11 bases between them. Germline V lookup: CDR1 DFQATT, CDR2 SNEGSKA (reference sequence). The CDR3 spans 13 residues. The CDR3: CSASAGETYEQYF. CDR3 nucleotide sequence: TGCAGTGCTAGTGCAGGGGAGACCTACGAGCAGTACTTC.

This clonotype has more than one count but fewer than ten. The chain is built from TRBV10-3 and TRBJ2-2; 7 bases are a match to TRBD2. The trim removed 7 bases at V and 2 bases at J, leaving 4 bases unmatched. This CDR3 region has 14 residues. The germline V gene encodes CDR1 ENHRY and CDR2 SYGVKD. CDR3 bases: TGTGCCATCAAGGGAGGGGAAAACACCGGGGAGCTGTTTTTT. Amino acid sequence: CAIKGGENTGELFF.

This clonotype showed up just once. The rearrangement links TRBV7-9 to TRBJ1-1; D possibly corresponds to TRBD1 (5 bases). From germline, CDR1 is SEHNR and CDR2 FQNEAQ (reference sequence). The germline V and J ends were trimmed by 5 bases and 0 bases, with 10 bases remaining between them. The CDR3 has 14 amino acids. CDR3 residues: CASSVREMNTEAFF. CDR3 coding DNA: TGTGCCAGCAGCGTCAGGGAAATGAACACTGAAGCTTTCTTT. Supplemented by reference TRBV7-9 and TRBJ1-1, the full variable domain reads DTGVSQNPRHKITKRGQNVTFRCDPISEHNRLYWYRQTLGQGPEFLTYFQNEAQLEKSRLLSDRFSAERPKGSFSTLEIQRTEQGDSAMYLCASSVREMNTEAFFGQGTRLTVV.

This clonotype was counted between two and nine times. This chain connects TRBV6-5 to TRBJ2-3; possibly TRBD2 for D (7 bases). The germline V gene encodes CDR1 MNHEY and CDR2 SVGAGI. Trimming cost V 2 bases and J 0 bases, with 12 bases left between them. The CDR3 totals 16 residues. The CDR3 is CASSYKAGTSTDTQYF. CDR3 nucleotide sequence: TGTGCCAGCAGTTACAAAGCGGGGACAAGCACAGATACGCAGTATTTT.

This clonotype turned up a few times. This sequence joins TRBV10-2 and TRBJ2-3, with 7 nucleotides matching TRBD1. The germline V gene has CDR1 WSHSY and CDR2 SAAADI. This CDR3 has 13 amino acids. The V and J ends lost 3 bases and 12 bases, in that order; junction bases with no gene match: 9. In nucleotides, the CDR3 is TGCGCCAGCAGTGAACAGGGGCAGGGGGTACAGTATTTT. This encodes CASSEQGQGVQYF.

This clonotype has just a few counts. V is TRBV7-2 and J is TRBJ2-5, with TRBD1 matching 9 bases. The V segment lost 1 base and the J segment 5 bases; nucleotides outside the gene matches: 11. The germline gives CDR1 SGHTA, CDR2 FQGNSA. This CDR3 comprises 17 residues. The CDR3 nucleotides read TGTGCCAGCAGCTTAGTAGGCGGGGGAGGGACAGGGGAGACCCAGTACTTC. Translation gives CASSLVGGGGTGETQYF.

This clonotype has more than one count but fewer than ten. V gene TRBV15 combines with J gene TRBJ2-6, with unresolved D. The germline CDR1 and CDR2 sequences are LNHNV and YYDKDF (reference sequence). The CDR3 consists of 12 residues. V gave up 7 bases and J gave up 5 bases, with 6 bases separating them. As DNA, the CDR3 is TGTGCCACCATGAACTGGGCCAACGTCCTGACTTTC. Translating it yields CATMNWANVLTF.

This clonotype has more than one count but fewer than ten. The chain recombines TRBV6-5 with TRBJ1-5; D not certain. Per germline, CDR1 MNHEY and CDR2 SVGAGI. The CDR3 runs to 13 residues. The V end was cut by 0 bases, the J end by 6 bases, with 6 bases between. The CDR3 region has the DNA TGTGCCAGCAGTTACTCTAAGGCTCAGCCCCAGCATTTT. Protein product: CASSYSKAQPQHF.

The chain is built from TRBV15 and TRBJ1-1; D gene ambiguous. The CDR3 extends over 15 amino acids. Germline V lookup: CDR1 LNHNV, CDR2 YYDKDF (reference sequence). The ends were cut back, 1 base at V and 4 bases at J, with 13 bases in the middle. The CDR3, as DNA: TGTGCCACCAGCAGAGGGGCAGCGATGGGCACTGAAGCTTTCTTT. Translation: CATSRGAAMGTEAFF.